One and the same sample provided the 2 T cell receptor beta chains below, sequenced in a study of T cells in Graves' hyperthyroidism and ophthalmopathy. Amplification of TCR beta CDR3 regions used RNA as the template. HTBI primers were employed in a first-round RT-PCR of the TCR CDR3. Via MiXCR, TCRdb re-called the multiplex PCR reads, giving one row per CDR3 protein. The data show 550,000 to 850,000 distinct CDR3 sequences, around a sixth seen once. What was sequenced was blood. These receptors all stem from a woman aged 45-65 years with Graves' hyperthyroidism that later progressed to Graves' ophthalmopathy.

This clonotype was seen at least ten times. The chain has TRBV6-1 and TRBJ2-5; D gene uncertain. The V and J ends lost 4 bases and 3 bases respectively, with 18 bases between them. The CDR3 is made up of 16 amino acids. Germline CDR1 MNHNS, CDR2 SASEGT. The CDR3 spells CASSATGRPREETQYF. Here the CDR3 DNA reads TGTGCCAGCAGTGCAACGGGCCGCCCAAGAGAAGAGACCCAGTACTTC.

This clonotype was observed many times. The J gene is TRBJ2-2, the V gene TRBV3-1, with D tentatively TRBD2 (5 bases). Germline values: CDR1 LGHDT, CDR2 YNNKEL (reference sequence). The CDR3 is 14 residues long. V was trimmed by 4 bases and J by 6 bases, leaving 12 bases between them. The chain's CDR3 is CASSPRGLAGELFF. The CDR3 DNA sequence: TGTGCCAGCAGCCCCCGGGGATTGGCCGGGGAGCTGTTTTTT. Together with reference TRBV3-1 and TRBJ2-2, the CDR3 gives the full variable domain: DTAVSQTPKYLVTQMGNDKSIKCEQNLGHDTMYWYKQDSKKFLKIMFSYNNKELIINETVPNRFSPKSPDKAHLNLHINSLELGDSAVYFCASSPRGLAGELFFGEGSRLTVL.